Included here is one T cell receptor (beta chain) sequence, with context. The sample is drawn from a study of blood T cell repertoires in COVID-19. The assay was immunoSEQ multiplex PCR, and TCRdb's table has in-frame clones only and misses some. The sample has about 230,000 clones, about 82% seen once. There are 14 residues in the CDR3. The germline V gene encodes CDR1 LGHDT and CDR2 YNNKEL (reference sequence). V gave up 6 bases and J gave up 10 bases; unmatched junction bases: 9. The chain is built from TRBV3-1 (or the pseudogene TRBV3-2) and TRBJ2-1; 10 nucleotides line up with TRBD2. The sequence was collected from a man aged 50 or older with COVID-19, enrolled during active disease. Sequencing used peripheral blood. This CDR3 is CASRASSGGSEQFF. CDR3 in DNA: TGTGCCAGCAGGGCTTCTAGCGGGGGCTCCGAGCAGTTCTTC.